This TCR beta chain originates from a study of cytomegalovirus exposure and HLA in healthy donors. CDR1 MNHEY and CDR2 SMNVEV come from the germline V gene (reference sequence). The CDR3 is made up of 15 amino acids. V was clipped by 6 bases and J by 6 bases; unmatched bases: 9. The PCR ran on 60 Vbeta and 13 Jbeta primers. The table came from immunoSEQ multiplex PCR; TCRdb's copy has only in-frame clones and leaves some out. The table records 95,000 to 150,000 clones, 17% of them present only once. The sequencing sample was made of PBMCs. This clonotype was sampled from a female donor in good health and CMV-seropositive. The genes are TRBV27 and TRBJ1-3; 9 nucleotides align to TRBD1. The CDR3 DNA follows: TGTGCCAGCAGGGGGGGGACAGGGCTTGAAAACACCATATATTTT. Translated, it gives CASRGGTGLENTIYF.